These 16 T cell receptor beta chains were sequenced from one sample in a study of blood T cell repertoires in COVID-19. Libraries were prepared by immunoSEQ multiplex PCR; TCRdb keeps only in-frame clonotypes and omits some of them. The sample includes under 450,000 clones, around 83% of them seen just once. Sequenced sample: PBMCs or T cells enriched from blood (not recorded which). These receptor sequences come from a woman in her 50s who had recovered from COVID-19.

This clone was counted a few times. The gene calls are TRBV6-1 and TRBJ2-7; 9 bases agree with TRBD2. J lost 6 bases, V lost 1 base, and 7 bases had no gene match. CDR3 length: 15 residues. Germline V CDR1 and CDR2: MNHNS, SASEGT. DNA of the CDR3: TGTGCCAGCAGTGAAGTAGAGAGCGGGAGGAGCGAGCAGTACTTC. The encoded protein is CASSEVESGRSEQYF.

The chain employs TRBV7-2 and TRBJ1-1, with a possible D match to TRBD1 (6 bases). V lost 5 bases and J 1 base, leaving 14 bases between the germline ends. This CDR3 spans 15 amino acids. Germline V gene sequence: CDR1 SGHTA, CDR2 FQGNSA. The CDR3 loop is CASSPGGSRNTEAFF. For the CDR3, the DNA is TGTGCCAGCAGCCCGGGGGGCAGCCGGAACACTGAAGCTTTCTTT.

CDR3 residues: CASSLVTGGEYTIYF. The CDR3 bases are TGTGCCAGCAGCTTGGTCACAGGGGGGGAATACACCATATATTTT. J is TRBJ1-3 and V is TRBV5-4, with 8 positions matching TRBD1. The CDR3 spans 15 residues. Germline trimming cut 0 bases from V and 8 bases from J; bases unmatched to any gene: 7. Germline assignment: CDR1 SGHNT and CDR2 YYREEE (reference sequence).

The V gene is TRBV2, the J gene TRBJ1-5; D perhaps matches TRBD1 (5 bases). V shed 6 bases and J shed 0 bases, with 15 bases lying between them. There are 16 residues in the CDR3. The germline V gene has CDR1 SNHLY and CDR2 FYNNEI. CDR3 nucleotide sequence: TGTGCCAGCAGGCGCGGGGCGAGGTATAGCAATCAGCCCCAGCATTTT. Its protein product is CASRRGARYSNQPQHF.

The table lists this clone with a few counts. The J gene is TRBJ2-5, the V gene TRBV5-6; D is perhaps TRBD2 (5 bases). The germline V and J ends were trimmed by 1 base and 5 bases, with 15 bases remaining between them. The CDR3 has 15 amino acids. Per germline, CDR1 SGHDT and CDR2 YYEEEE. This CDR3 is CASSLWVGVPETQYF. The CDR3 coding sequence is TGTGCCAGCAGCTTGTGGGTCGGGGTCCCCGAGACCCAGTACTTC.

This clone was detected many times. The CDR3, as DNA: TGTGCCAGCCGACTAGCGGGAGGCGGGGGAGAGACCCAGTACTTC. Translating gives CASRLAGGGGETQYF. The V gene is TRBV5-4, the J gene TRBJ2-5; TRBD2 matches at 13 bases. Germline values: CDR1 SGHNT, CDR2 YYREEE (reference sequence). The CDR3 sequence is 15 residues long. V shed 7 bases and J 4 bases; nucleotides not matched to a gene: 7.

This chain links TRBV29-1 with TRBJ2-5; 8 bases map to TRBD2. The CDR3 length is 15 residues. Germline trimming cut 4 bases from V and 5 bases from J; bases unmatched to any gene: 12. Looked up from germline, CDR1 is SQVTM and CDR2 is ANQGSEA. The DNA for the CDR3 is TGCAGCGTTGGAAGGCGGGGGGCGGCAACGGAGACCCAGTACTTC. This encodes CSVGRRGAATETQYF.

The gene calls are TRBV19 and TRBJ1-1; 8 bases agree with TRBD1. CDR1 and CDR2 from the germline V gene are LNHDA and SQIVND (reference sequence). With V trimmed by 4 bases and J by 7 bases, 5 bases remained unmatched. The CDR3 is made up of 13 amino acids. The CDR3 spells CASSTTGQGEAFF. The CDR3 nucleotides read TGTGCCAGTAGTACGACCGGACAGGGTGAAGCTTTCTTT.

This chain's CDR3 is CASRPDRGGYGNEKLFF. CDR3 DNA: TGTGCCAGCAGACCAGACAGGGGCGGATATGGAAATGAAAAACTGTTTTTT. The V call is TRBV27, the J call TRBJ1-4; 8 nucleotides agree with TRBD1. Trimming at V came to 6 bases and at J to 5 bases, leaving 14 bases not matched to a gene. The CDR3 is 17 amino acids. From germline, CDR1 is MNHEY and CDR2 SMNVEV (reference sequence).

For the CDR3, the DNA is TGTGCCAGCAGCCCTGCGGGGCCCACAGATACGCAGTATTTT. Translation gives CASSPAGPTDTQYF. This sequence joins TRBV3-1 (or the pseudogene TRBV3-2) and TRBJ2-3; a weak D match, TRBD2 (6 bases). The CDR3 runs to 14 residues. The V and J ends lost 4 bases and 2 bases respectively, with 10 bases between them. Germline-derived CDR1 and CDR2 are LGHDT and YNNKEL (reference sequence).

The chain has TRBV6-5 and TRBJ1-1; D is undetermined. V was clipped by 5 bases and J by 1 base, with 11 bases between them. The V gene's germline CDR1 is MNHEY and CDR2 SVGAGI. There are 14 residues in the CDR3. The CDR3 region is CASSSEGGNTEAFF. The CDR3 nucleotides read TGTGCCAGCAGTAGTGAGGGAGGGAACACTGAAGCTTTCTTT.

The V gene is TRBV6-5, the J gene TRBJ1-5; D gene ambiguous. This CDR3 spans 15 amino acids. In germline, CDR1 is MNHEY, CDR2 SVGAGI. The V end was cut by 6 bases, the J end by 6 bases, with 18 bases between. CDR3 in amino acids: CASSHGRAGSQPQHF. The CDR3 bases are TGTGCCAGCAGCCACGGGAGGGCGGGGAGTCAGCCCCAGCATTTT.

V is TRBV18 and J is TRBJ2-1; 12 positions match TRBD2. Germline-derived CDR1 and CDR2 are KGHSH and LQKENI. V trimming: 3 bases; J trimming: 12 bases; junction bases outside the gene matches: 12. The CDR3 sequence is 16 residues long. CDR3 sequence: CASSPESLAGGRMQFF. The CDR3 DNA reads TGTGCCAGCTCACCCGAATCCCTAGCGGGAGGGCGGATGCAGTTCTTC.

The chain combines TRBV3-1 (or the pseudogene TRBV3-2) with TRBJ1-2, with D possibly matching TRBD1 (5 bases). The CDR3 spans 15 residues. Trimming pared 4 bases from V and 0 bases from J, leaving 12 bases between. CDR1 and CDR2 from the germline V gene are LGHDT and YNNKEL (reference sequence). The CDR3 bases are TGTGCCAGCAGCCGGCGGGGCACACCTAACTATGGCTACACCTTC. Translating it yields CASSRRGTPNYGYTF.

V gene TRBV4-1 combines with J gene TRBJ2-3; D gene ambiguous. The V gene's germline CDR1 is MGHRA and CDR2 YSYEKL. Trimming removed 0 bases at V and 2 bases at J, with 6 bases between. The CDR3 is 14 residues long. CDR3 nucleotide sequence: TGCGCCAGCAGCCAAGATTTTAACACAGATACGCAGTATTTT. The encoded protein is CASSQDFNTDTQYF.

V gene TRBV7-9 combines with J gene TRBJ1-1; D possibly corresponds to TRBD1 (6 bases). Per the germline V gene, CDR1 is SEHNR and CDR2 is FQNEAQ (reference sequence). The CDR3 is 17 amino acids. V was pared by 5 bases and J by 1 base, with 20 bases between. CDR3 bases: TGTGCCAGCAGCCCCCGTCCCAGCAGGGGACAGAACACTGAAGCTTTCTTT. It specifies CASSPRPSRGQNTEAFF. Full variable domain (missing parts from reference TRBV7-9 and TRBJ1-1): DTGVSQNPRHKITKRGQNVTFRCDPISEHNRLYWYRQTLGQGPEFLTYFQNEAQLEKSRLLSDRFSAERPKGSFSTLEIQRTEQGDSAMYLCASSPRPSRGQNTEAFFGQGTRLTVV.